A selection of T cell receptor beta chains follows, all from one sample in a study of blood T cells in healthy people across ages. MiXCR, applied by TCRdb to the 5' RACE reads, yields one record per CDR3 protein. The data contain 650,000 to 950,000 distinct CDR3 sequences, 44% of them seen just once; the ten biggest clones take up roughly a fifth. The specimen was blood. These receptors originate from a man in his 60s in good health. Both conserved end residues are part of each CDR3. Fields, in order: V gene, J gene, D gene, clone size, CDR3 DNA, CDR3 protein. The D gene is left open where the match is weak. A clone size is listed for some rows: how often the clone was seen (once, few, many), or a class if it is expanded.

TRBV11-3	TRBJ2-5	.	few	TGTGCCAGCAGCTTAGGACTCGGAGGGCAAGAGACCCAGTACTTC	CASSLGLGGQETQYF
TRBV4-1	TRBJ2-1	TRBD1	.	TGCGCCAGCAGCCAAGAGGGGACAGGGGGCGCAAGGCAGTTCTTC	CASSQEGTGGARQFF
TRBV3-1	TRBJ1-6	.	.	TGTGCCAGCAGTCATGGCGGGCCCGTGGCAGGACGCTCCTATAATTCACCCCTCCACTTT	CASSHGGPVAGRSYNSPLHF
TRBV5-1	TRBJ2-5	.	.	TGCGCCAGCAGCTCGGGACATGGAGGGATGGAGACCCAGTACTTC	CASSSGHGGMETQYF
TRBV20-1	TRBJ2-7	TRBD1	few	TGCAGTGCTAGAGATGCCCCGACCGGGACAGGGGTATCCTACGAGCAGTACTTC	CSARDAPTGTGVSYEQYF
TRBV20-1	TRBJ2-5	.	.	TGCAGTGCTAGAGATCTGGGGTTTACGGAGACCCAGTACTTC	CSARDLGFTETQYF
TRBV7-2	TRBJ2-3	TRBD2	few	TGTGCCAGCACCCTAGCGGGGGGATTCACAGATACGCAGTATTTT	CASTLAGGFTDTQYF
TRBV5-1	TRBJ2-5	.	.	TGCGCCAGCAGCCCCCCCGGGACACATCAAGAGACCCAGTACTTC	CASSPPGTHQETQYF
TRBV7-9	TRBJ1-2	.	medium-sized	TGTGCCAGCAGCCCTACGCCGGAAACCTTCTATGGCTACACCTTC	CASSPTPETFYGYTF
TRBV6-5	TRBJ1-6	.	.	TGTGCCACCGGCGGAACCTATAATTCACCCCTCCACTTT	CATGGTYNSPLHF
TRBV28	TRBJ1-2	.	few	TGTGCCAGCAGTAGGGGTGATATCTATGGCTACACCTTC	CASSRGDIYGYTF
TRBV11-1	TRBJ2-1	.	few	TGTGCCAGCAGCTTAGCGCCTAGCATCTACAATGAGCAGTTCTTC	CASSLAPSIYNEQFF
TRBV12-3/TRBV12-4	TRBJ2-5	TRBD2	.	TGTGCCAGTAGACTAGCGGGGCACAATGAGCAGTACTTC	CASRLAGHNEQYF
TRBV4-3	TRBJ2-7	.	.	TGCGCCAGCAGCCAAGATCTGGGGCGAGTGGCCTACGGGCAGTACTTC	CASSQDLGRVAYGQYF
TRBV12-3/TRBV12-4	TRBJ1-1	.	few	TGTGCCAGCAGTTTTAATGAAGCTTTCTTT	CASSFNEAFF
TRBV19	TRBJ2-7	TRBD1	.	TGTGCCAGGAGTATTGGGGGTTTGAGACAGGGGAACGAGCAGTACTTC	CARSIGGLRQGNEQYF
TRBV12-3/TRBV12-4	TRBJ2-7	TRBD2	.	TGTGCCAGCAGCACCGCCGGGACTAGCGGATACAATGAGCAGTACTTC	CASSTAGTSGYNEQYF